This T cell receptor (beta chain) was retrieved from a study of blood T cell repertoires in COVID-19. Clones were sequenced by immunoSEQ multiplex PCR, and TCRdb holds only the in-frame ones, with some missing. Of some 280,000 clones listed, over 80% are singletons. V was cut by 7 bases and J by 4 bases, with 9 bases left in between. Germline CDR1 and CDR2: ENHRY and SYGVKD. The CDR3 contains 12 residues. Input material: peripheral blood. V is TRBV10-3 and J is TRBJ2-3, with D uncertain. The sequence derives from a woman in her forties or fifties with active or convalescent COVID-19. The CDR3 reads CAIKASADTQYF. In DNA, the CDR3 is TGTGCCATCAAAGCGTCCGCAGATACGCAGTATTTT.